The present entry profiles one T cell receptor (beta chain) with its context. The antigen this receptor binds is unknown. From each donor, an approximately 2.3 ml peripheral blood sample was drawn into PAXgene tubes and stored at -80 degrees C. Without any T cell sorting, total RNA was extracted from whole blood using the PAXgene blood miRNA kit on an automated QIAcube. Peripheral blood from monozygotic twin pairs, either concordant or discordant for inflammatory bowel disease, underwent deep TCRalpha and TCRbeta repertoire profiling that used unique molecular barcoding. For every twin pair, smoking habits were documented, and each individual was categorised as a current, former or never smoker. CDR1 and CDR2 are drawn from the germline V gene: SGHTA, FQGTGA. Inclusive of the bounding cysteine and phenylalanine, the CDR3 is 18 residues long. No DNA has been recorded. This sample is drawn from a study of monozygotic twins with inflammatory bowel disease (dated by TCRdb to 2018 to 2020). Study-level background: The full study comprised some 30 monozygotic twin pairs: nine German pairs (four IBD-concordant, five IBD-discordant) and 19 IBD-discordant Danish pairs. Disease-associated traits were sought mainly through comparisons between IBD patients and their genetically identical healthy co-twins within discordant pairs. Each individual had, on average, about 151 000 unique TCRalpha sequences and 181 000 unique TCRbeta sequences available for analysis.

The library came from 5' RACE. Preparation of each TCR library used roughly 3.5 ug of total RNA. For each sample, cDNA synthesis was carried out in eight separate reactions using SMARTScribe reverse transcriptase. During cDNA synthesis, template switching introduced unique molecular identifiers that contained a 6-nucleotide sample barcode. Amplification of TCRalpha and TCRbeta cDNA involved two nested PCRs of roughly 16 and 10 cycles, and each PCR was followed by bead purification. Before amplification, the cDNA was treated with uracil DNA-glycosylase and purified using the QIAquick PCR purification kit. The second PCR added Illumina TruSeq-compatible adapters along with sample-specific barcodes. TapeStation and Qubit were used to check library quality and concentration, and approximately 5 ng of each library went into the pool. Pooled libraries were sequenced on an Illumina HiSeq2500 single-index Rapid Run with 2 x 100 bp reads and custom sequencing primers. The source study handled its data this way. MiGEC version 1.2.6 was used for UMI-based consensus assembly to correct PCR and sequencing errors. V(D)J alignment, clonotype assembly and CDR3 extraction were performed with MiXCR version 2.1.1. To normalise gene usage, clonotype sharing and MAIT/NKT TCR abundance, the analysis used the top 1000, 10 000 and 20 000 clonotypes per sample. Diversity was computed as the inverse Simpson index with the vegan R package after downsampling to 27 000 UMIs. Paired Mann-Whitney U tests were applied to discordant twin pairs, with Benjamini-Hochberg correction for multiple testing. TCRdb reprocessed the reads and lists each CDR3 protein sequence as a single entry, with no DNA. In this record, the V and J calls reflect TCRdb's handling and not the investigators' own analysis. The sample table holds hundreds of thousands of distinct CDR3 sequences. In total, the top ten clones hold roughly 2.2% of the sample.

What the research found in general, with its limitations: No single strong signal or clonotype linked to IBD turned up in the results, so the idea that one exists was not supported. Concordant and discordant twins showed no difference in repertoire similarity, possibly because of limited statistical power. Background noise and inter-individual variability may have been introduced into the repertoires by the differing immunosuppressive treatments among patients. Compared with healthy twins, IBD patients shared fewer clonotypes with other individuals, and the difference was most pronounced in patients with signs of disease activity. TCRbeta repertoire diversity, by inverse Simpson index, was decreased in IBD patients compared with their healthy co-twins. Different T cell subtypes could not be distinguished in the analysis.

Sample: blood. The chain uses TRBV7-3 and TRBJ2-3; TCRdb's assignment of TRBD2 cannot be checked, as there is no DNA. The TCR was taken from a human donor with ulcerative colitis or Crohn's disease, or a healthy co-twin of an affected twin (not recorded which). For the CDR3, the sequence is CASSLSPMSGRAKDTQYF. This CDR3, with the reference TRBV7-3 and TRBJ2-3 proteins standing in past its ends, gives the full variable domain GAGVSQTPSNKVTEKGKYVELRCDPISGHTALYWYRQSLGQGPEFLIYFQGTGAADDSGLPNDRFFAVRPEGSVSTLKIQRTERGDSAVYLCASSLSPMSGRAKDTQYFGPGTRLTVL.